The source of this T cell receptor beta chain is a study of radiation and T cells in renal cell carcinoma. Across the whole study: Nephrectomy followed 15 Gy stereotactic body radiation by 4 weeks. General study results and limits: Baseline intratumoral clonotype presence is unknown without pretreatment biopsies.

Concerning this clone itself: The antigen is not known.

The time point: blood 2 weeks post-SBRT. This sample's treatment: 15 Gy SBRT to primary tumor, nephrectomy 4 weeks later. Radiation-treated patients gave blood at baseline, week 2 and week 4. Using immunoSEQ multiplex PCR, the repertoire was profiled, and TCRdb retains in-frame clones only, with some absent. The sample holds about 130,000 clones, approximately 80% seen once. Trimming removed 0 bases at V and 5 bases at J, with 14 bases between. The CDR3 is 16 residues long. The germline V gene encodes CDR1 SGDLS and CDR2 YYNGEE. The clonotype comes from a woman aged 55-70 years with renal cell carcinoma. The gene calls are TRBV9 and TRBJ1-4, with TRBD1 as a possible D gene (5 bases). The sample in question was blood, obtained from a patient whose treatment included radiotherapy and nephrectomy. In DNA, the CDR3 is TGTGCCAGCAGCGTAGGGCGGGGGGGAGAAAATGAAAAACTGTTTTTT. This translates into CASSVGRGGENEKLFF.